These 12 T cell receptor beta chains share one sample of origin, sequenced in a study of T cell repertoires in cytomegalovirus infection. TCRdb ran MiXCR on the reads and lists one entry per CDR3 protein. Among fewer than 350,000 distinct CDR3 sequences listed, 8% to 9.5% were seen once. The sample was PBMCs. These receptors all stem from a human donor in good health (CMV status not recorded). Some clones in this sample may be carry-over from other donors' samples.

The V and J genes are TRBV27 and TRBJ2-7; the match to TRBD2 covers 14 bases. CDR3 length: 16 amino acids. Germline lookup yields CDR1 MNHEY and CDR2 SMNVEV (reference sequence). After removal of 4 bases from V and 5 bases from J, the junction contained 7 bases not matched to a gene. The CDR3 DNA is TGTGCCAGCAGTTCATGGACTAGCGGGAGGAACGACGAGCAGTACTTC. Protein: CASSSWTSGRNDEQYF.

This clonotype was found many times. The V gene is TRBV11-1, the J gene TRBJ2-7; D perhaps matches TRBD1 (6 bases). Trimming shortened V by 5 bases and J by 6 bases, and 17 bases separated the two germline ends. This CDR3 is built from 14 residues. Germline loops: CDR1 SGHAT, CDR2 FQDESV (reference sequence). CDR3 sequence reads: CASSPPRNRAEQYF. The CDR3 nucleotides read TGTGCCAGCAGCCCCCCCCGAAACAGGGCCGAGCAGTACTTC.

The sample holds a few counts of this clonotype. The J gene is TRBJ2-7, the V gene TRBV7-2, with 7 bases aligning to TRBD2. Per germline, CDR1 SGHTA and CDR2 FQGNSA. This CDR3 has 15 residues. The junction had 8 bases not matched to a gene; V was cut back by 6 bases and J by 0 bases. The CDR3 nucleotides read TGTGCCAGCAGTAAGATGGGGGGGGTCTCCTACGAGCAGTACTTC. It is translated as CASSKMGGVSYEQYF.

The chain uses TRBV7-8 and TRBJ2-2; D might be TRBD1 or TRBD2, each matching 7 bases. V lost 3 bases to trimming and J lost 3 bases, with 14 bases between them. The CDR3 sequence is 16 residues long. Per germline, CDR1 SGHVS and CDR2 FQNEAQ. The CDR3 DNA reads TGTGCCAGCAGCTTGAGACAGGGAGGGCACACCGGGGAGCTGTTTTTT. Translating it yields CASSLRQGGHTGELFF.

V usage is TRBV6-2 or TRBV6-3 and J usage is TRBJ2-1; the D call may be TRBD1 or TRBD2 (5 bases each). Germline V gene data show CDR1 as MNHEY and CDR2 as SVGEGT. CDR3 length: 15 residues. V was shortened by 2 bases and J by 8 bases, with 16 bases between the two germline ends. CDR3 sequence reads: CASSYRQTLGDEQFF. In DNA, the CDR3 is TGTGCCAGCAGTTACAGGCAGACCCTGGGGGATGAGCAGTTCTTC.

The chain couples TRBV6-5 to TRBJ1-1, with no clear D. From germline, CDR1 is MNHEY and CDR2 SVGAGI. The CDR3 runs 15 residues. Trimming took 6 bases from V and 1 from J, leaving 15 bases between them. The CDR3 sequence: CASRAKRTENTEAFF. The CDR3 DNA is TGTGCCAGCAGAGCAAAGAGGACGGAGAACACTGAAGCTTTCTTT.

The sample holds many counts of this clonotype. This chain joins TRBV9 and TRBJ2-7; D may be TRBD1 (6 bases). CDR3 length equals 13 residues. Germline V lookup: CDR1 SGDLS, CDR2 YYNGEE. Trimming removed 3 bases from V and 9 bases from J, with 16 bases in between. CDR3 in DNA: TGTGCCAGCAGCGCCACAGGACAGCGAGGGCAGTACTTC. It encodes CASSATGQRGQYF.

The chain uses TRBV4-1 and TRBJ1-2; TRBD1 matches at 8 bases. V gave up 3 bases and J gave up 7 bases; unmatched junction bases: 10. CDR1 MGHRA and CDR2 YSYEKL come from the germline V gene. The CDR3 loop spans 15 amino acids. CDR3 nucleotides: TGCGCCAGCAGCCACTGGACAGGGCCCAATAGTGGCTACACCTTC. Translated, it gives CASSHWTGPNSGYTF.

This clonotype showed up many times. The chain links TRBV14 to TRBJ2-1; D may be TRBD1 (6 bases). Germline CDR1 reads SGHDN; CDR2 reads FVKESK. V was pared by 2 bases and J by 3 bases, with 17 bases between. The CDR3 covers 17 residues. CDR3 nucleotides: TGTGCCAGCAGCCAATGGGGCGGACAGTTTAGCTACAATGAGCAGTTCTTC. It specifies CASSQWGGQFSYNEQFF.

The sample holds a few counts of this clonotype. The chain is built from TRBV28 and TRBJ1-2; D is undetermined. The V end was cut by 6 bases, the J end by 6 bases, with 11 bases between. Germline V gene data show CDR1 as MDHEN and CDR2 as SYDVKM. The CDR3 totals 12 residues. Here the CDR3 reads CASSPVEDGYTF. The CDR3 nucleotides are TGTGCCAGCAGCCCCGTGGAGGATGGCTACACCTTC.

The sample holds a few counts of this clonotype. The rearrangement links TRBV12-5 to TRBJ1-1, with 7 bases that match TRBD1. CDR3 length: 18 amino acids. Trimming cost V 1 base and J 5 bases; bases outside gene matches: 16. CDR1 is LGHNT and CDR2 is FRNRAP in the germline V gene. In DNA, the CDR3 is TGTGCTAGTGGTTTGGGGACCCTACAGGGACAGCCACAAACTGAAGCTTTCTTT. Its protein product is CASGLGTLQGQPQTEAFF.

This clonotype was found many times. The gene calls are TRBV2 and TRBJ2-3; 9 nucleotides agree with TRBD2. Germline trimming cut 4 bases from V and 2 bases from J; bases unmatched to any gene: 7. This CDR3 has 16 amino acids. Germline V gene sequence: CDR1 SNHLY, CDR2 FYNNEI. The CDR3 reads CASSAGLALLTDTQYF. The CDR3 nucleotides are TGTGCCAGCAGTGCCGGACTAGCGCTCCTCACAGATACGCAGTATTTT.